This paragraph covers one TCR beta chain sequence. The protocol was immunoSEQ multiplex PCR, while the TCRdb copy is restricted to in-frame clones and leaves out a portion. The table has about 580,000 clones, 95% to 98% seen once. The data belong to a study of shared clonotypes between healthy human individuals. Trimming stripped 2 bases from V and 6 bases from J, with 11 bases between. The length of the CDR3 is 14 residues. Germline values: CDR1 MNHEY, CDR2 SMNVEV (reference sequence). Terminally differentiated effector memory CD45RA+ cells were left out of the naive CD8 fraction, which was CD45RO-negative and positively selected for CCR7.

The TCR originated in a young man in good health. V usage is TRBV27 and J usage is TRBJ2-1, with D tentatively TRBD1 (5 bases). Sequenced: naive CD8+ T cells sorted from blood. In DNA, the CDR3 is TGTGCCAGCAGTTTAGGGGCTTGGGCCAATGAGCAGTTCTTC. Encoded protein: CASSLGAWANEQFF.